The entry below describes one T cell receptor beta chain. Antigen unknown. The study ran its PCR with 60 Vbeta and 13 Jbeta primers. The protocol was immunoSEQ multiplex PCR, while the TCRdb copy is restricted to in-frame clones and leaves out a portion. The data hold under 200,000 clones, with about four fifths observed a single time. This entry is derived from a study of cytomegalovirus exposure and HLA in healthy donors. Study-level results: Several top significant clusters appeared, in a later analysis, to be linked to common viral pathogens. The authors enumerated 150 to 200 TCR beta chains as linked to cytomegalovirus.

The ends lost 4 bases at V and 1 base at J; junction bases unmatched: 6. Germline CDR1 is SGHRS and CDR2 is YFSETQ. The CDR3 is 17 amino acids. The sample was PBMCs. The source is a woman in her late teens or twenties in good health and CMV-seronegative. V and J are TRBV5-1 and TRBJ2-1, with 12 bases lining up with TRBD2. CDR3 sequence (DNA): TGCGCCAGCAGCAGAACCGGGACTAGCGGGTCCTACAATGAGCAGTTCTTC. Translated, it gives CASSRTGTSGSYNEQFF.